The 3 T cell receptor beta chains below all came from one sample that was sequenced in a study of OX40 agonist ivuxolimab in advanced cancers. Libraries were prepared by immunoSEQ multiplex PCR; TCRdb keeps only in-frame clonotypes and omits some of them. The top ten clones hold 9.5% to 15% of a sample with some 52,000 clones, around 80% of them seen once. The sample here was CD4+ or CD8+ T cells sorted from blood, taken in a trial of the OX40 agonist ivuxolimab. These receptors originate from an adult with an advanced solid tumor such as melanoma, head and neck, liver or kidney cancer.

The chain recombines TRBV2 with TRBJ1-6, with 8 nucleotides matching TRBD1. This CDR3 contains 14 residues. Germline CDR1 is SNHLY and CDR2 is FYNNEI. With 7 bases clipped from V and 8 bases from J, the junction kept 7 bases outside the gene matches. CDR3 loop: CASIGQGAYSPLHF. CDR3 sequence (DNA): TGTGCCAGCATAGGGCAGGGGGCATATTCACCCCTCCACTTT. Together with reference TRBV2 and TRBJ1-6, the CDR3 gives the full variable domain: EPEVTQTPSHQVTQMGQEVILRCVPISNHLYFYWYRQILGQKVEFLVSFYNNEISEKSEIFDDQFSVERPDGSNFTLKIRSTKLEDSAMYFCASIGQGAYSPLHFGNGTRLTVT.

The rearrangement joins TRBV4-1 to TRBJ2-7; 9 nucleotides line up with TRBD1. Germline CDR1 is MGHRA and CDR2 is YSYEKL. J lost 3 bases, V lost 4 bases, and 4 bases had no gene match. CDR3 length: 14 residues. The CDR3 nucleotides read TGCGCCAGCAGCCGACAGGGGGAACTCTACGAGCAGTACTTC. Translation gives CASSRQGELYEQYF.

This clone was picked up one time. The rearrangement joins TRBV19 to TRBJ2-1; 11 bases match TRBD1. J gave up 6 bases and V 2 bases, and 3 bases lay outside the gene matches. The germline gives CDR1 LNHDA, CDR2 SQIVND (reference sequence). The CDR3 is 15 residues long. CDR3 DNA sequence: TGTGCCAGTAGTATACCGGGACAGGGGGGCAATGAGCAGTTCTTC. Protein product: CASSIPGQGGNEQFF.